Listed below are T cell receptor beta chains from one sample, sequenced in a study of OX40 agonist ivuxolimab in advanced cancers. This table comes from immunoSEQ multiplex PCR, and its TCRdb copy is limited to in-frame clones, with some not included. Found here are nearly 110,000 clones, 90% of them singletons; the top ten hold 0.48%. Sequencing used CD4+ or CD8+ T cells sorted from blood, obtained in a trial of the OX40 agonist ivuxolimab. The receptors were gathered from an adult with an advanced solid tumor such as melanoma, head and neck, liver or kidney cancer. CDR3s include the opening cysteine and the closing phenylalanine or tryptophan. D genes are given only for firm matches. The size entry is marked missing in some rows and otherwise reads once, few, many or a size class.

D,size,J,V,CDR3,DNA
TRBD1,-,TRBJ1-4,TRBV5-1,CASSLETGQGSEKLFF,TGCGCCAGCAGCTTGGAAACGGGACAGGGAAGTGAAAAACTGTTTTTT
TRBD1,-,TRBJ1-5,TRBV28,CASRLTGGSSNQPQHF,TGTGCCAGCAGACTGACAGGGGGCAGTAGCAATCAGCCCCAGCATTTT
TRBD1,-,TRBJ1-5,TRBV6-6,CASRQGLAGQPQHF,TGTGCCAGTAGACAGGGCCTGGCAGGTCAGCCCCAGCATTTT
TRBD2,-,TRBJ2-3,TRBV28,CASSPPGLAYTQYF,TGTGCCAGCAGTCCCCCGGGACTAGCATATACGCAGTATTTT
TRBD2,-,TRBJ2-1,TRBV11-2,CASSSLAGAYNEQFF,TGTGCCAGCAGCTCCCTGGCGGGGGCCTACAATGAGCAGTTCTTC
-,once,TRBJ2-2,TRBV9,CASSVGGANTGELFF,TGTGCCAGCAGCGTAGGTGGGGCGAACACCGGGGAGCTGTTTTTT
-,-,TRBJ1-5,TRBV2,CASRTGLNQPQHF,TGTGCCAGTAGAACAGGTCTCAATCAGCCCCAGCATTTT
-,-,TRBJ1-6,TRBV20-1,CSATANSPLHF,TGCAGTGCTACCGCTAATTCACCCCTCCACTTT
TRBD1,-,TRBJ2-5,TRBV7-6,CASSSGQGGGETQYF,TGTGCCAGCAGCTCCGGACAGGGCGGTGGAGAGACCCAGTACTTC
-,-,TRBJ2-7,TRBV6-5,CASSYPGSYEQYF,TGTGCCAGCAGTTATCCGGGATCCTACGAGCAGTACTTC
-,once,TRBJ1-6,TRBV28,CASSGGNSPLHF,TGTGCCAGCAGCGGGGGGAATTCACCCCTCCACTTT
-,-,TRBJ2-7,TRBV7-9,CASSQAYEQYF,TGTGCCAGCAGCCAGGCCTACGAGCAGTACTTC
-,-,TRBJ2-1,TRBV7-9,CASSLAWGSEQFF,TGTGCCAGCAGCTTAGCGTGGGGAAGTGAGCAGTTCTTC
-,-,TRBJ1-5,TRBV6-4,CASSSQGGNQPQHF,TGTGCCAGCAGCTCACAGGGAGGCAATCAGCCCCAGCATTTT
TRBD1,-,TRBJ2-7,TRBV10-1,CASSPTGTVGYEQYF,TGCGCCAGCAGTCCAACCGGGACAGTAGGCTACGAGCAGTACTTC
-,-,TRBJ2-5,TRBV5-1,CATSPWSAQETQYF,TGCGCCACCTCCCCTTGGTCCGCCCAAGAGACCCAGTACTTC
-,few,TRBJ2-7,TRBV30,CAWRRARGRGLHEQYF,TGTGCCTGGAGGAGGGCGAGAGGCAGGGGTCTCCACGAGCAGTACTTC
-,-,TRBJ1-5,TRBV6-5,CASSSPSGNQPQHF,TGTGCCAGCAGTTCTCCTTCCGGCAATCAGCCCCAGCATTTT
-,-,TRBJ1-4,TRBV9,CASSARGGQLFF,TGTGCCAGCAGCGCCCGGGGAGGGCAACTGTTTTTT
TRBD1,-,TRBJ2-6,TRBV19,CASSSGQVNSGANVLTF,TGTGCCAGTAGTTCCGGACAGGTTAACTCTGGGGCCAACGTCCTGACTTTC
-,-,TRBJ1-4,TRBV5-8,CASSLAGQRGEKLFF,TGTGCCAGCAGCTTGGCAGGTCAACGAGGTGAAAAACTGTTTTTT
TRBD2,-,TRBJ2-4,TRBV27,CASSLYGGGIAKNIQYF,TGTGCCAGCAGTTTATACGGCGGGGGGATAGCCAAAAACATTCAGTACTTC
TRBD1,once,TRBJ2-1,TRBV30,CAWSGWTGNEQFF,TGTGCCTGGAGTGGGTGGACAGGGAATGAGCAGTTCTTC
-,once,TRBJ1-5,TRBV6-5,CASSPSYSNQPQHF,TGTGCCAGCAGCCCCAGCTATAGCAATCAGCCCCAGCATTTT
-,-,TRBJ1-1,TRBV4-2,CASSLGQTNTEAFF,TGTGCCAGCAGCTTAGGACAGACGAACACTGAAGCTTTCTTT
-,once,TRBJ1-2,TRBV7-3,CASSLSGTGYTF,TGTGCCAGCAGCTTATCAGGGACTGGCTACACCTTC
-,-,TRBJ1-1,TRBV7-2,CASAPRNTEAFF,TGTGCCAGCGCCCCGCGGAACACTGAAGCTTTCTTT
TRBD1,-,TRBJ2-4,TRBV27,CASSLRDSGQGVAKNIQYF,TGTGCCAGCAGTTTAAGGGATTCTGGACAGGGCGTAGCCAAAAACATTCAGTACTTC
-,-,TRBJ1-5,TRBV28,CASKTQGNQPQHF,TGTGCCAGTAAGACACAGGGTAATCAGCCCCAGCATTTT
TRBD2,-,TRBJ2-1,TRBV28,CASSLSPTSGYNEQFF,TGTGCCAGCAGTTTATCTCCGACTAGCGGGTACAATGAGCAGTTCTTC
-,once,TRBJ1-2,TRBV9,CASSVGGGTFGDGYTF,TGTGCCAGCAGCGTAGGGGGAGGGACCTTCGGTGATGGCTACACCTTC
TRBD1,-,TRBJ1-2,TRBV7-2,CASSLGQGYGYTF,TGTGCCAGCAGCTTGGGACAGGGATATGGCTACACCTTC
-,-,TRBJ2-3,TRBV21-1,CASSTPQATTQYF,TGTGCCAGCAGCACCCCTCAAGCCACTACGCAGTATTTT
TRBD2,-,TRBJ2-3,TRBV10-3,CAIQVGLADTDTQYF,TGTGCCATCCAGGTGGGACTAGCGGACACAGATACGCAGTATTTT
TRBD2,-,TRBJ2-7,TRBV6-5,CASSENSGVNF,TGTGCCAGCAGTGAAAATAGCGGGGTTAACTTC
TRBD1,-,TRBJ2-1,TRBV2,CASGAGQGLENEQFF,TGTGCCAGCGGCGCGGGACAGGGGTTAGAAAATGAGCAGTTCTTC
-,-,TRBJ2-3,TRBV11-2,CASSLRPPAMVADTQYF,TGTGCCAGCAGCTTACGCCCCCCAGCTATGGTCGCAGATACGCAGTATTTT
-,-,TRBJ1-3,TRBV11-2,CASSLDRLAGNTIYF,TGTGCCAGCAGCCTCGACAGGTTAGCTGGAAACACCATATATTTT
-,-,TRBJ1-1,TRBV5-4,CASSSQAVEAFF,TGTGCCAGCAGCTCCCAGGCAGTTGAAGCTTTCTTT
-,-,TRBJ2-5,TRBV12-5,CASGLAAGTQYF,TGTGCTAGTGGTTTGGCCGCAGGGACCCAGTACTTC
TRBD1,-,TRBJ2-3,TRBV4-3,CATSLQGAVDTQYF,TGCGCCACCTCCCTGCAGGGGGCTGTGGATACGCAGTATTTT
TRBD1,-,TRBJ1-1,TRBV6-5,CASSSPGQATEAFF,TGTGCCAGCAGTTCCCCAGGACAGGCCACTGAAGCTTTCTTT
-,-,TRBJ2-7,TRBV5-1,CASSTLQGSEQYF,TGCGCCAGCAGCACCCTACAGGGTAGCGAGCAGTACTTC
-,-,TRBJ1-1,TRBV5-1,CASSLTFSGTTNTEAFF,TGCGCCAGCAGCTTGACATTTTCCGGGACAACGAACACTGAAGCTTTCTTT
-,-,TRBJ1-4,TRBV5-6,CASSAGGREEKLFF,TGTGCCAGCAGCGCGGGGGGCAGGGAGGAAAAACTGTTTTTT
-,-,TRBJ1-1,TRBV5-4,CASSLQGSANTEAFF,TGTGCCAGCAGCTTACAGGGTTCGGCGAACACTGAAGCTTTCTTT
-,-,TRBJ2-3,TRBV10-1,CASSDGSAGRTADTQYF,TGCGCCAGCAGTGATGGGTCGGCAGGGAGGACCGCAGATACGCAGTATTTT
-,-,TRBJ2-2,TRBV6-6,CASSVNGVRGELFF,TGTGCCAGCTCAGTCAATGGGGTTCGAGGGGAGCTGTTTTTT
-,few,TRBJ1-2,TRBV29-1,CSVTNPSLSNYGYTF,TGCAGCGTCACCAACCCCTCCCTCTCAAACTATGGCTACACCTTC
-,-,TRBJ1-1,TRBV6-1,CASSDHANTEAFF,TGTGCCAGCAGTGACCACGCGAACACTGAAGCTTTCTTT
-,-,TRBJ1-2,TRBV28,CASSPGQLYGYTF,TGTGCCAGCAGTCCCGGACAGCTCTATGGCTACACCTTC
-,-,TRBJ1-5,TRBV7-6,CASSLALGQPQHF,TGTGCCAGCAGCTTAGCTTTGGGTCAGCCCCAGCATTTT
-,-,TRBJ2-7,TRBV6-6,CASSPGGVGSYEQYF,TGTGCCAGCAGTCCCGGCGGCGTGGGGTCCTACGAGCAGTACTTC
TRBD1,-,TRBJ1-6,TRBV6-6,CASSQGALNSPLHF,TGTGCCAGCAGTCAGGGGGCGCTGAATTCACCCCTCCACTTT
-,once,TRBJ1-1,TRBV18,CASSPPLNTEAFF,TGTGCCAGCTCACCACCGTTGAACACTGAAGCTTTCTTT